Shown below are 5 T cell receptor beta chains from a single sample sequenced in a study of shared clonotypes between healthy human individuals. TCRdb's copy holds only in-frame clones and misses some; the assay was immunoSEQ multiplex PCR. The sample records some 690,000 clones, roughly 87% being singletons. The sequenced sample consisted of memory CD8+ T cells from PBMCs. Subset: CD45RO+ cells pooled with CCR7-negative TemRA cells. These receptors came from a man younger than 30 in good health. Some clones in this sample may be carry-over from other donors' samples.

This chain connects TRBV10-3 to TRBJ2-7, with unresolved D. Trimming took off 1 base at V and 0 bases at J, with 10 bases between the two ends. CDR1 ENHRY and CDR2 SYGVKD come from the germline V gene. This CDR3 is 15 amino acids long. The CDR3 DNA reads TGTGCCATCAGTGAGTGGGCCAGAGACTCCTACGAGCAGTACTTC. Translated: CAISEWARDSYEQYF.

The genes are TRBV15 and TRBJ2-7; either TRBD1 or TRBD2 may supply D (6 bases each). This CDR3 comprises 14 residues. Per germline, CDR1 LNHNV and CDR2 YYDKDF (reference sequence). With 1 base removed from V and 7 bases from J, the gap between germline ends came to 14 bases. Here the CDR3 reads CATSRVPGAGEQYF. In nucleotides, the CDR3 is TGTGCCACCAGCAGAGTCCCGGGGGCAGGAGAGCAGTACTTC. The full variable domain, completed using reference TRBV15 and TRBJ2-7, is DAMVIQNPRYQVTQFGKPVTLSCSQTLNHNVMYWYQQKSSQAPKLLFHYYDKDFNNEADTPDNFQSRRPNTSFCFLDIRSPGLGDTAMYLCATSRVPGAGEQYFGPGTRLTVT.

This chain connects TRBV5-4 to TRBJ2-2, with no clear D. The germline V and J ends were trimmed by 1 base and 5 bases, with 9 bases remaining between them. Germline V gene lookup returns CDR1 SGHNT and CDR2 YYREEE (reference sequence). This CDR3 contains 14 residues. The CDR3 DNA is TGTGCCAGCAGCTTGCGGGCCCGAACCGGGGAGCTGTTTTTT. Its translation is CASSLRARTGELFF.

The chain couples TRBV27 to TRBJ2-7, with 8 bases aligning to TRBD2. This CDR3 spans 14 amino acids. Trimming cost V 6 bases and J 6 bases; bases outside gene matches: 10. Germline V gene lookup returns CDR1 MNHEY and CDR2 SMNVEV (reference sequence). CDR3 protein: CASRAGTRSIEQYF. CDR3 coding DNA: TGTGCCAGCAGGGCCGGGACTAGATCCATCGAGCAGTACTTC.

J is TRBJ1-2 and V is TRBV9, with a possible D match to TRBD1 (6 bases). The V gene lost 6 bases and the J gene lost 1 base, with 37 bases spanning the gap. This CDR3 has 22 amino acids. Germline V lookup: CDR1 SGDLS, CDR2 YYNGEE. Here the CDR3 DNA reads TGTGCCAGCAACCATGCGGTCGGGGATCCGGGACAAGGAGACCATTTTAACTATGGCTACACCTTC. It yields the protein CASNHAVGDPGQGDHFNYGYTF.